The entry below describes one T cell receptor (beta chain). The sample originates from a study of T cells in women clearing cervical HPV infection. Using immunoSEQ multiplex PCR, the repertoire was profiled, and TCRdb retains in-frame clones only, with some absent. This sample's clone table lists 44,000 or so clones. The sample was blood buffy coat. The source of this sequence is a woman aged 18-70 years with a cervical HPV16 infection that either progressed to CIN3+ or cleared (not recorded which).

CDR3 sequence reads: CASSYRTGENEQFF. The covered CDR3 bases are TGCGCCAGCAGCTACAGGACAGGGGAGAATGAG. The V call is TRBV5-1, the J call TRBJ2-1; 9 positions agree with TRBD1. The DNA ends 3 residues before the CDR3 does, and the rest of the CDR3 is filled in from the germline J gene. This CDR3 is 14 amino acids long. V shed 3 bases and J 7 bases; nucleotides not matched to a gene: 5. Germline CDR1 reads SGHRS; CDR2 reads YFSETQ.